This is a list of T cell receptor beta chains from one sample in a study of cytomegalovirus exposure and HLA in healthy donors. The protocol was immunoSEQ multiplex PCR, while the TCRdb copy is restricted to in-frame clones and leaves out a portion. The sample holds 60,000 to 80,000 clones, 70% to 90% seen once. The sequenced sample was PBMCs. The receptors here all came from a man aged 25 to 40 in good health and CMV-seronegative. Both conserved end residues are part of each CDR3. The D gene is left open where the match is weak. Only part of the rows carry a size: once, few, many, or a class if the clone is expanded.

clone_size	d_call	v_call	j_call	cdr3_nt	cdr3_aa
NA	TRBD1	TRBV13	TRBJ2-5	TGTGCCAGCAGCGGGTACAGGAGGCGGACAGGGACCCAGTACTTC	CASSGYRRRTGTQYF
few	TRBD1	TRBV4-3	TRBJ2-7	TGCGCCAGCAGCCGGTCAACAGGGGCCCAGGGGGAGCAGTACTTC	CASSRSTGAQGEQYF
NA	NA	TRBV15	TRBJ2-3	TGTGCCACCAGCAGGACAGTTGGTTGGTCAGATACGCAGTATTTT	CATSRTVGWSDTQYF
NA	NA	TRBV27	TRBJ1-2	TGTGCCAGCAGTCACACAGGGTCGCCGTACCCACCCACAGTCCCCTATGGCTACACCTTC	CASSHTGSPYPPTVPYGYTF
NA	TRBD2	TRBV10-3	TRBJ2-1	TGTGCCATCAGTGACGGGACTAGCGGGAGGAATGAGCAGTTCTTC	CAISDGTSGRNEQFF
few	TRBD1	TRBV27	TRBJ1-5	TGTGCCAGCCGAACAGGGGGTGATTATCAGCCCCAGCATTTT	CASRTGGDYQPQHF
NA	NA	TRBV29-1	TRBJ1-1	TGCAGCGTTGTCTTCCGGGGACAGAACACTGAAGCTTTCTTT	CSVVFRGQNTEAFF
NA	NA	TRBV7-2	TRBJ1-2	TGTGCCAGCAGCCAAGGCGGTAACTATGGCTACACCTTC	CASSQGGNYGYTF
once	TRBD1	TRBV23-1	TRBJ2-2	TGCGCCAGCGGACAGGGGACCGCCGGGGAGCTGTTTTTT	CASGQGTAGELFF
many	TRBD1	TRBV4-1	TRBJ1-6	TGCGCCAGCAGCCAAGGACAGGGGGCGGATTATAATTCACCCCTCCACTTT	CASSQGQGADYNSPLHF
NA	NA	TRBV30	TRBJ2-1	TGTGCCTGGAGCTCTCAGGGTGAGCAGTTCTTC	CAWSSQGEQFF
NA	TRBD2	TRBV10-3	TRBJ2-7	TGTGCCATCAGTAGACGGACTAGCGGACTCACGTACGAGCAGTACTTC	CAISRRTSGLTYEQYF
NA	NA	TRBV5-4	TRBJ1-3	TGTGCCAGCAGCTCCAGGTCTGGAAACACCATATATTTT	CASSSRSGNTIYF
NA	TRBD1	TRBV28	TRBJ1-2	TGTGCCAGCAGTTGGGGGACAGGGGGACGGTATGGCTACACCTTC	CASSWGTGGRYGYTF
NA	NA	TRBV6-1	TRBJ1-3	TGTGCCAGCATGGGCTCCTTGACCCCTGGAAACACCATATATTTT	CASMGSLTPGNTIYF
NA	NA	TRBV5-1	TRBJ2-1	TGCGCCAGCAGCTTGGGGTCAGACGGGGGCTCCTACAATGAGCAGTTCTTC	CASSLGSDGGSYNEQFF
NA	TRBD1	TRBV9	TRBJ2-3	TGTGCCAGCAGCGTATCCGGGACAGGGGTCCGGGGAGATACGCAGTATTTT	CASSVSGTGVRGDTQYF
NA	NA	TRBV11-3	TRBJ2-5	TGTGCCAGCAGCCCGGGAAACCAAGAGACCCAGTACTTC	CASSPGNQETQYF
NA	TRBD1	TRBV4-2	TRBJ1-6	TGTGCCAGCAGCCAAGAGGGACAGGGTAATTCACCCCTCCACTTT	CASSQEGQGNSPLHF
NA	TRBD1	TRBV14	TRBJ1-2	TGTGCCAGCAGCCAAGGAAAGCGACAGGGGATCTATGGCTACACCTTC	CASSQGKRQGIYGYTF
NA	NA	TRBV6-6	TRBJ1-5	TGTGCCAGCACCAAACAGGGCCCAAGCAATCAGCCCCAGCATTTT	CASTKQGPSNQPQHF
NA	TRBD1	TRBV4-1	TRBJ2-5	TGCGCCAGCAGCCAAGAAGGGACAGGGGGCGGAGAGACCCAGTACTTC	CASSQEGTGGGETQYF
few	NA	TRBV2	TRBJ1-5	TGTGCCAGCAGTGCCCTTTATAGCAATCAGCCCCAGCATTTT	CASSALYSNQPQHF
NA	TRBD1	TRBV10-3	TRBJ1-5	TGTGCCATCAGGGACAGGGGAGGGCAGCCCCAGCATTTT	CAIRDRGGQPQHF
NA	TRBD1	TRBV9	TRBJ2-7	TGTGCCAGCAGCGTGGGGACAGGGAGCTCCTACGAGCAGTACTTC	CASSVGTGSSYEQYF
NA	NA	TRBV7-9	TRBJ2-5	TGTGCCAGCCTGGGAGCAGTTCAAGAGACCCAGTACTTC	CASLGAVQETQYF
NA	NA	TRBV5-1	TRBJ1-2	TGCGCCAGCAGCTTTTCGGCCCAGGACTATGGCTACACCTTC	CASSFSAQDYGYTF
once	TRBD2	TRBV5-1	TRBJ2-5	TGCGCCAGCAGCTTGGTTTTGCGGGGGGAACAAGAGACCCAGTACTTC	CASSLVLRGEQETQYF
NA	NA	TRBV2	TRBJ1-5	TGTGCCAGCAGTGAAAAGGGGCCAAGAGATCGGAGCAATCAGCCCCAGCATTTT	CASSEKGPRDRSNQPQHF
few	NA	TRBV4-1	TRBJ1-1	TGCGCCAGCAGCCACCTCGGGCAGGGCTGGATGAACACTGAAGCTTTCTTT	CASSHLGQGWMNTEAFF
NA	NA	TRBV6-6	TRBJ2-6	TGTGCCAGCACATTACAGGGTCCTACTGGGGCCAACGTCCTGACTTTC	CASTLQGPTGANVLTF
NA	TRBD2	TRBV2	TRBJ2-5	TGTGCCAGCAGTGTTGCGGGAGGGCCCGGGGAGACCCAGTACTTC	CASSVAGGPGETQYF
NA	NA	TRBV6-5	TRBJ1-2	TGTGCCAGCAGTTACGGTCGTGTCGACTTGAGGGAAGGCTACACCTTC	CASSYGRVDLREGYTF
few	NA	TRBV2	TRBJ2-7	TGTGCCAGCAGAGCCCCGGGAGCCTACGAGCAGTACTTC	CASRAPGAYEQYF
NA	TRBD1	TRBV10-2	TRBJ2-7	TGCGCCAGCAGGAGCGGACAGGGGGCTGAGCAGTACTTC	CASRSGQGAEQYF
NA	NA	TRBV27	TRBJ1-3	TGTGCCAGCAGTTCGGTTTTCTCTGGAAACACCATATATTTT	CASSSVFSGNTIYF
NA	NA	TRBV7-2	TRBJ2-1	TGTGCCAGCAGCTTAGTGTCGCAGATCAATGAGCAGTTCTTC	CASSLVSQINEQFF
NA	NA	TRBV4-3	TRBJ2-7	TGCGCCAGCAGCCGCGGACTTCGGGGGGCATACGAGCAGTACTTC	CASSRGLRGAYEQYF
NA	NA	TRBV4-1	TRBJ1-2	TGCGCCAGCAGCCAAGACCCTATTAACGGCTACACCTTC	CASSQDPINGYTF
NA	NA	TRBV5-1	TRBJ1-5	TGCGCCAGCAGCTTTGGAAAGGGGGTGACTATGGGCAATCAGCCCCAGCATTTT	CASSFGKGVTMGNQPQHF
NA	NA	TRBV30	TRBJ2-2	TGTGCCATGAGGGCAGGGGCCACCGGGGAGCTGTTTTTT	CAMRAGATGELFF
medium-sized	NA	TRBV28	TRBJ2-5	TGTGCCAGCAACCCAGGGAACCAAGAGACCCAGTACTTC	CASNPGNQETQYF
NA	NA	TRBV4-3	TRBJ2-7	TGCGCCAGCAGCCAAGATCGTGCGGGGTACGAGCAGTACTTC	CASSQDRAGYEQYF
NA	NA	TRBV5-1	TRBJ1-4	TGCGCCAGCAGCAGATACCAGGGGAGAGATGAAAAACTGTTTTTT	CASSRYQGRDEKLFF
once	NA	TRBV18	TRBJ2-1	TGTGCCAGCTCACGGTCGGGCGGGCCTTACAATGAGCAGTTCTTC	CASSRSGGPYNEQFF
NA	NA	TRBV7-2	TRBJ1-5	TGTGCCAGCAGTTCGGGAGGATATAGCAATCAGCCCCAGCATTTT	CASSSGGYSNQPQHF
once	NA	TRBV27	TRBJ1-1	TGTGCCAGCAGAAAATGGGACATCCCTGAAGCTTTCTTT	CASRKWDIPEAFF
NA	NA	TRBV7-9	TRBJ2-7	TGTGCCAGCAGCTTAATAGCCAGGGGCGAGCAGTACTTC	CASSLIARGEQYF
NA	NA	TRBV30	TRBJ1-1	TGTGCCTGGAGGTTGGGCTATCAGGGCCCCACTGAAGCTTTCTTT	CAWRLGYQGPTEAFF
NA	TRBD2	TRBV4-2	TRBJ2-2	TGTGCCAGCAGCCAAGATGAGCGGGAGCGTACCGGGGAGCTGTTTTTT	CASSQDERERTGELFF
few	TRBD2	TRBV27	TRBJ2-2	TGTGCCAGCAGTCTGCGGGAGTTCACCGGGGAGCTGTTTTTT	CASSLREFTGELFF
NA	NA	TRBV10-3	TRBJ1-5	TGTGCCAACGGACAGAGTAATCAGCCCCAGCATTTT	CANGQSNQPQHF
NA	TRBD1	TRBV27	TRBJ2-5	TGTGCCAGCAGTTTTACCCCGGGACAGGGGGCGGAGGAGACCCAGTACTTC	CASSFTPGQGAEETQYF
NA	TRBD1	TRBV9	TRBJ1-5	TGTGCCAGCAGCGGAGGACAGGGTTTAAATCAGCCCCAGCATTTT	CASSGGQGLNQPQHF